The 31 T cell receptor beta chains given below trace back to one sample, sequenced in a study of spatial heterogeneity in lung cancer. TCRdb passed the 5' RACE reads through MiXCR, listing each CDR3 protein once. The table shows 9,900 or so distinct CDR3 sequences, with roughly 12% occurring only once. Study outcomes and limitations: Counts of expanded alpha and beta TCRs within tumors tracked the tumor nonsynonymous mutation count.

Noted time point: sample taken at primary tumor resection. The antigens of these receptors remain unknown. This material consisted of lung tumor tissue, taken at surgery. The receptors were sampled from a male donor with early-stage non-small cell lung cancer.

This clonotype was recorded many times. The rearrangement uses TRBV11-3 and TRBJ1-2; D gene ambiguous. CDR1 SGHNT and CDR2 YENEEA come from the germline V gene. The V end lost 0 bases, the J end lost 2 bases, and 7 bases lay between the germline ends. This CDR3 is built from 14 residues. The CDR3 DNA is TGTGCCAGCAGCTTAGACGGTTCCAACTATGGCTACACCTTC. Translating it yields CASSLDGSNYGYTF.

J is TRBJ1-1 and V is TRBV5-6; weak D call: TRBD1 (6 bases). The V end lost 1 base, the J end lost 5 bases, and 6 bases lay between the germline ends. There are 12 residues in the CDR3. The germline V gene has CDR1 SGHDT and CDR2 YYEEEE. CDR3 protein: CASSLRGTEAFF. In DNA form, the CDR3 reads TGTGCCAGCAGCTTGAGGGGGACTGAAGCTTTCTTT.

Within the sample, this clonotype is medium-sized (0.01 to 0.1%). The chain joins TRBV10-3 to TRBJ2-3; D not resolved. Trimming shortened V by 2 bases and J by 5 bases, and 20 bases separated the two germline ends. CDR1 and CDR2 (germline): ENHRY, SYGVKD. CDR3 length: 17 amino acids. CDR3 amino acids: CAISERSARTSLDTQYF. For the CDR3, the DNA is TGTGCCATCAGTGAGAGGTCCGCCCGTACCTCCTTAGATACGCAGTATTTT.

This clonotype was counted only a few times. J is TRBJ2-3 and V is TRBV10-3; 12 bases are a match to TRBD2. The germline V gene encodes CDR1 ENHRY and CDR2 SYGVKD. The V segment lost 6 bases and the J segment 5 bases; nucleotides outside the gene matches: 6. This CDR3 is built from 15 residues. In DNA, the CDR3 is TGTGCCATCAGCCTAGCGGGGGGGCATGGAGATACGCAGTATTTT. Residues: CAISLAGGHGDTQYF.

This clonotype was seen at least ten times. J is TRBJ2-1 and V is TRBV5-1; maybe TRBD1 (5 bases). The CDR3 has 16 amino acids. The V gene lost 4 bases and the J gene lost 9 bases, with 23 bases spanning the gap. Germline CDR1 reads SGHRS; CDR2 reads YFSETQ. The CDR3 coding sequence is TGCGCCAGCAGCCCAACGAGGAACTGGCGCCAGGGTGAGCAGTTCTTC. It encodes CASSPTRNWRQGEQFF.

This clonotype was detected ten times or more. The chain couples TRBV7-9 to TRBJ2-1, with D possibly matching TRBD2 (5 bases). The CDR3 is 16 residues long. Germline CDR1 and CDR2: SEHNR and FQNEAQ (reference sequence). V gave up 4 bases and J gave up 1 base, with 14 bases separating them. The CDR3 DNA is TGTGCCAGCAGCTCGGGGTATGGTGGGTCCTACAATGAGCAGTTCTTC. Translated, it gives CASSSGYGGSYNEQFF.

The table lists this clonotype with many counts. This chain joins TRBV29-1 and TRBJ2-7; 7 bases fit TRBD2. This CDR3 spans 15 amino acids. V dropped 1 base and J dropped 4; count of bases not matched to a gene: 10. Germline V gives CDR1 SQVTM, CDR2 ANQGSEA. The CDR3, as DNA: TGCAGCGTTGAAGGAGCTAGCGGAGGACCTTACGAGCAGTACTTC. As protein: CSVEGASGGPYEQYF.

This clonotype was seen repeatedly, ten times or more. The V call is TRBV12-3 or TRBV12-4, the J call TRBJ2-6, with a tentative D call TRBD2 (5 bases). The CDR3 loop spans 17 amino acids. V lost 5 bases, J lost 0 bases, and 14 bases lay in between. DNA of the CDR3: TGTGCCAGCAGTAGCGGACTGGTGAGCTCTGGGGCCAACGTCCTGACTTTC. This codes for CASSSGLVSSGANVLTF.

This clonotype is medium-sized within its sample. This CDR3 is CASSLAVNEQFF. The CDR3 region has the DNA TGCGCCAGCAGCTTGGCGGTTAATGAGCAGTTCTTC. The chain has TRBV5-1 and TRBJ2-1; unclear D gene. The CDR3 spans 12 residues. The germline gives CDR1 SGHRS, CDR2 YFSETQ. Trimming removed 0 bases at V and 7 bases at J, with 5 bases between.

This clonotype is judged medium-sized. V gene TRBV5-1 combines with J gene TRBJ2-7; weak D call: TRBD1 (6 bases). In germline, CDR1 is SGHRS, CDR2 YFSETQ. The CDR3 is 16 amino acids. V was cut by 4 bases and J by 1 base, with 18 bases left in between. The CDR3 bases are TGCGCCAGCAGCGGGGGTACAGGGACCCTATCCTACGAGCAGTACTTC. Translating gives CASSGGTGTLSYEQYF.

In its sample, this clonotype is medium-sized (0.01 to 0.1%). The CDR3, as DNA: TGTGCCAGCAGCCCACCGGACAGTAATGAAAAACTGTTTTTT. It is translated as CASSPPDSNEKLFF. The genes are TRBV9 and TRBJ1-4; possibly TRBD1 for D (6 bases). The germline V gene has CDR1 SGDLS and CDR2 YYNGEE. V lost 4 bases and J 4 bases, leaving 11 bases between the germline ends. The CDR3 contains 14 residues.

This clonotype was counted at least ten times. The rearrangement links TRBV7-2 to TRBJ1-4; D unclear. Deletions cut 5 bases from V and 0 bases from J, with 10 bases between. Germline V gene data show CDR1 as SGHTA and CDR2 as FQGNSA. CDR3 length: 15 residues. The CDR3 reads CASSPQRATNEKLFF. The CDR3 DNA reads TGTGCCAGCAGCCCCCAAAGAGCAACTAATGAAAAACTGTTTTTT. Supplemented by reference TRBV7-2 and TRBJ1-4, the full variable domain reads GAGVSQSPSNKVTEKGKDVELRCDPISGHTALYWYRQSLGQGLEFLIYFQGNSAPDKSGLPSDRFSAERTGGSVSTLTIQRTQQEDSAVYLCASSPQRATNEKLFFGSGTQLSVL.

In its sample, this clonotype was seen many times. This chain links TRBV18 with TRBJ2-7; 11 bases are a match to TRBD1. After removal of 3 bases from V and 4 bases from J, the junction contained 5 bases not matched to a gene. This CDR3 has 15 amino acids. The V gene's germline CDR1 is KGHSH and CDR2 LQKENI. The CDR3 loop reads CASSPLGQGEYEQYF. CDR3 in DNA: TGTGCCAGCTCACCTCTGGGACAGGGGGAATACGAGCAGTACTTC.

This clonotype was counted only a few times. The chain uses TRBV30 and TRBJ1-5, with TRBD1 identical over 9 bases. The CDR3 has 14 residues. The V and J ends lost 5 bases and 4 bases, in that order; junction bases with no gene match: 6. Germline-derived CDR1 and CDR2 are GTSNPN and SVGIG (reference sequence). The chain's CDR3 is CAWDPGQGNQPQHF. The CDR3 region has the DNA TGTGCCTGGGATCCGGGACAGGGTAATCAGCCCCAGCATTTT.

This clonotype is labeled medium-sized (0.01 to 0.1%). This chain links TRBV27 with TRBJ1-5, with D perhaps TRBD1 (5 bases). The CDR3 consists of 15 residues. Germline CDR1 MNHEY, CDR2 SMNVEV (reference sequence). The V end was cut by 6 bases, the J end by 2 bases, with 14 bases between. The CDR3 coding sequence is TGTGCCAGCAGACCCTCCGCGGGGGGCAATCAGCCCCAGCATTTT. The encoded protein is CASRPSAGGNQPQHF.

This clonotype ranks as medium-sized. The V and J genes are TRBV20-1 and TRBJ2-1; perhaps TRBD1 as D (5 bases). The V and J ends lost 6 bases and 1 base respectively, with 10 bases between them. Germline CDR1 reads DFQATT; CDR2 reads SNEGSKA (reference sequence). The CDR3 runs to 13 residues. The CDR3 protein is CSAQDNSYNEQFF. The CDR3 DNA follows: TGCAGTGCCCAGGACAATTCCTACAATGAGCAGTTCTTC.

In its sample, this clonotype is medium-sized. The V call is TRBV27, the J call TRBJ1-1, with D possibly TRBD1 on 6 matching bases. Trimming took off 5 bases at V and 0 bases at J, with 16 bases between the two ends. There are 16 residues in the CDR3. Germline assignment: CDR1 MNHEY and CDR2 SMNVEV (reference sequence). CDR3 protein: CASSKTGRPLNTEAFF. The DNA of the CDR3 is TGTGCCAGCAGTAAAACAGGGCGACCCCTGAACACTGAAGCTTTCTTT.

There are many counts of this clonotype. The chain links TRBV6-1 to TRBJ2-1; D is possibly TRBD1 (5 bases). Germline-derived CDR1 and CDR2 are MNHNS and SASEGT. CDR3 length: 16 amino acids. Trimming took off 4 bases at V and 5 bases at J, with 18 bases between the two ends. CDR3 in DNA: TGTGCCAGCAGTGTTAAGGGGTCCCTCAGGGACAATGAGCAGTTCTTC. Amino acids: CASSVKGSLRDNEQFF.

Relative to its sample, this clonotype is medium-sized (0.01 to 0.1%). CDR3 loop: CASLGTVNTEAFF. CDR3 DNA sequence: TGTGCCTCCTTGGGGACGGTGAACACTGAAGCTTTCTTT. The rearrangement joins TRBV7-8 to TRBJ1-1; D possibly corresponds to TRBD1 (5 bases). Germline loops: CDR1 SGHVS, CDR2 FQNEAQ. With 11 bases removed from V and 0 bases from J, the gap between germline ends came to 13 bases. There are 13 residues in the CDR3. The full variable domain, rest sourced from reference TRBV7-8 and TRBJ1-1, is GAGVSQSPRYKVAKRGQDVALRCDPISGHVSLFWYQQALGQGPEFLTYFQNEAQLDKSGLPSDRFFAERPEGSVSTLKIQRTQQEDSAVYLCASLGTVNTEAFFGQGTRLTVV.

This clonotype was counted ten times or more. The chain combines TRBV6-1 with TRBJ1-6; D might be TRBD1 (5 bases). Trimming took off 5 bases at V and 3 bases at J, with 8 bases between the two ends. The CDR3 runs 14 residues. CDR1 is MNHNS, CDR2 SASEGT, per germline. Written as DNA, the CDR3 is TGTGCCAGCAGTAGGGACCTCTATAATTCACCCCTCCACTTT. Its translation is CASSRDLYNSPLHF.

In its sample, this clonotype was seen many times. The gene calls are TRBV6-2 or TRBV6-3 and TRBJ2-2; D is undetermined. V lost 6 bases and J 4 bases, leaving 18 bases between the germline ends. The CDR3 is 16 amino acids. Per the germline V gene, CDR1 is MNHEY and CDR2 is SVGEGT. CDR3 sequence reads: CASSQAFLRPTGELFF. CDR3 DNA sequence: TGTGCCAGCAGCCAGGCGTTCCTTCGCCCCACCGGGGAGCTGTTTTTT.

Many counts were recorded for this clonotype. The chain joins TRBV3-1 to TRBJ2-7; TRBD1 matches 8 bases. With V trimmed by 1 base and J by 7 bases, 9 bases remained unmatched. CDR3 length equals 15 residues. CDR1 and CDR2 from the germline V gene are LGHDT and YNNKEL (reference sequence). The CDR3 DNA sequence: TGTGCCAGCAGCCAAGTCCCCAGGGGGCTAGGGGAGCAGTACTTC. Its translation is CASSQVPRGLGEQYF.

This clonotype occurred a few times. The rearrangement links TRBV20-1 to TRBJ2-3; 8 nucleotides line up with TRBD2. Germline CDR1 reads DFQATT; CDR2 reads SNEGSKA (reference sequence). CDR3 length: 14 amino acids. V trimming: 6 bases; J trimming: 4 bases; junction bases outside the gene matches: 9. In nucleotides, the CDR3 is TGCAGTGCGGGGACTAGATGGGCGGCAGATACGCAGTATTTT. Translated: CSAGTRWAADTQYF.

This clonotype was seen at least ten times. This chain links TRBV7-2 with TRBJ2-7; 7 bases are a match to TRBD1. The germline V gene encodes CDR1 SGHTA and CDR2 FQGNSA. The CDR3 runs to 15 residues. Trimming removed 5 bases from V and 1 base from J; junction bases left unmatched: 8. The chain's CDR3 is CASSPYGQVSYEQYF. The DNA for the CDR3 is TGTGCCAGCAGCCCTTATGGACAGGTGTCCTACGAGCAGTACTTC.

This clonotype was recorded many times. This chain connects TRBV6-1 to TRBJ1-4; D is unresolved. V lost 7 bases, J lost 3 bases, and 15 bases lay in between. The germline V gene encodes CDR1 MNHNS and CDR2 SASEGT. This CDR3 has 15 amino acids. The CDR3 region has the DNA TGTGCCAGCACCCCAAGGACTGCGGCTAATGAAAAACTGTTTTTT. Amino acids: CASTPRTAANEKLFF.

This clonotype was seen many times. The V gene is TRBV20-1, the J gene TRBJ2-1, with 8 bases lining up with TRBD2. The CDR3 is 16 residues long. Trimming removed 3 bases from V and 4 bases from J; junction bases left unmatched: 11. In germline, CDR1 is DFQATT, CDR2 SNEGSKA (reference sequence). In DNA, the CDR3 is TGCAGTGCTAGGAGTATGACGGGAGGGCTATACAATGAGCAGTTCTTC. Protein sequence: CSARSMTGGLYNEQFF.

This clonotype showed up many times. The chain links TRBV28 to TRBJ2-7, with 9 bases that match TRBD2. Unmatched junction bases numbered 8, after V lost 3 bases and J lost 2 bases. Germline CDR1 reads MDHEN; CDR2 reads SYDVKM. This CDR3 comprises 16 residues. CDR3 bases: TGTGCCAGCAGTTTTTTTCCGACTAGCGGTCCCTACGAGCAGTACTTC. As protein: CASSFFPTSGPYEQYF.

This clonotype turned up a few times. The chain couples TRBV20-1 to TRBJ2-6, with D possibly being TRBD1 (5 bases). Germline-derived CDR1 and CDR2 are DFQATT and SNEGSKA (reference sequence). V was shortened by 0 bases and J by 0 bases, with 18 bases between the two germline ends. There are 19 residues in the CDR3. CDR3 region: CSARDLRSGHRSGANVLTF. The DNA of the CDR3 is TGCAGTGCTAGAGATCTACGGTCTGGACACCGCTCTGGGGCCAACGTCCTGACTTTC.

The sample holds many counts of this clonotype. The rearrangement links TRBV10-3 to TRBJ2-7; 8 bases line up with TRBD1. This CDR3 spans 12 amino acids. Germline V gives CDR1 ENHRY, CDR2 SYGVKD. With 6 bases clipped from V and 6 bases from J, the junction kept 4 bases outside the gene matches. This CDR3 reads CAISGQGGEQYF. The CDR3 region has the DNA TGTGCCATCAGCGGACAGGGAGGCGAGCAGTACTTC.

The gene calls are TRBV11-2 and TRBJ2-1, with D perhaps matching TRBD1 or TRBD2 (6 bases each). Per the germline V gene, CDR1 is SGHAT and CDR2 is FQNNGV. The V end lost 1 base, the J end lost 2 bases, and 15 bases lay between the germline ends. The CDR3 covers 17 residues. Written as DNA, the CDR3 is TGTGCCAGCAGCTTAGTGCCGGGGGCGATCACCTACAATGAGCAGTTCTTC. Translating gives CASSLVPGAITYNEQFF.

The chain recombines TRBV29-1 with TRBJ2-5, with 11 bases that match TRBD2. CDR3 length equals 15 residues. The junction had 7 bases not matched to a gene; V was cut back by 6 bases and J by 1 base. Per germline, CDR1 SQVTM and CDR2 ANQGSEA. The CDR3 is CSVVPGLAAQETQYF. DNA for the CDR3: TGCAGCGTAGTACCGGGACTAGCGGCCCAAGAGACCCAGTACTTC.